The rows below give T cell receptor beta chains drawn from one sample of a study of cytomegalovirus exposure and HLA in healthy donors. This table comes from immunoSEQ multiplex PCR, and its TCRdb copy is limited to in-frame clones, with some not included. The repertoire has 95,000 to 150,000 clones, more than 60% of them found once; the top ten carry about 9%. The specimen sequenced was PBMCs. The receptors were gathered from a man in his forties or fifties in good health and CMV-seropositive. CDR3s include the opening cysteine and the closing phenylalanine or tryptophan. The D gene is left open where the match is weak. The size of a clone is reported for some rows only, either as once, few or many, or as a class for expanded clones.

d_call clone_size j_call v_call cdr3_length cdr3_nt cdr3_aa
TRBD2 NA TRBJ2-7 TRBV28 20 TGTGCCAGCAGTGGCTCCGGACGGGGACTCAGACTAGCAGTCTCCTACGAGCAGTACTTC CASSGSGRGLRLAVSYEQYF
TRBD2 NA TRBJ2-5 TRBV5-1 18 TGCGCCAGCAGCTTGTTTGGACTAGCGGGAGGGTGGAAGGAGACCCAGTACTTC CASSLFGLAGGWKETQYF
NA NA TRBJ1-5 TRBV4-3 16 TGCGCCAGCAGCCAAGAAGGAGGGAATGGCAATCAGCCCCAGCATTTT CASSQEGGNGNQPQHF
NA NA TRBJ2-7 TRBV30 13 TGTGCCTGGAGTGGCTCAGGGATATACGAGCAGTACTTC CAWSGSGIYEQYF
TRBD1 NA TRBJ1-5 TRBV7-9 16 TGTGCCAGCAGCGAAGAACAGGGGGGTAGCAATCAGCCCCAGCATTTT CASSEEQGGSNQPQHF
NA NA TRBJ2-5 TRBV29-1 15 TGCAGCGTTGTTAGACCCCTAGCCTTAGGGGAGACCCAGTACTTC CSVVRPLALGETQYF
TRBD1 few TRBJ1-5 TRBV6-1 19 TGTGCCAGCAGTGAATCGGTCTCACAGGGGAAGGGGAGCAATCAGCCCCAGCATTTT CASSESVSQGKGSNQPQHF
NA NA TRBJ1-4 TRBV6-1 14 TGTGCCAGCACTACAGGGATGAGAAATGAAAAACTGTTTTTT CASTTGMRNEKLFF
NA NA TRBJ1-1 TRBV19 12 TGTGCCAGTAGTATTCCGGGTGCTCGGGCTTTCTTT CASSIPGARAFF
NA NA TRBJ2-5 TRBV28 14 TGTGCCAGCAGTCGGGTCTTGGGCCAAGAGACCCAGTACTTC CASSRVLGQETQYF
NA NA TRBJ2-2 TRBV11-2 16 TGTGCCAGCAGCCTCCAGCTCGGGACATCCACCGGGGAGCTGTTTTTT CASSLQLGTSTGELFF
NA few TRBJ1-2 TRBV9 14 TGTGCCAGCAGCGAGGACAGTGGAGGCTATGGCTACACCTTC CASSEDSGGYGYTF
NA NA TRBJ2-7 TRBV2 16 TGTGCCAGCAGTGAAGCGTTGCGGGGTAACTCCTACGAGCAGTACTTC CASSEALRGNSYEQYF
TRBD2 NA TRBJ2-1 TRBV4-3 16 TGCGCCAGCAGCCAAGATCTGGCTAGCGGGAGCAATGAGCAGTTCTTC CASSQDLASGSNEQFF
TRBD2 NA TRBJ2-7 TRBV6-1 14 TGTGCCAGCTGGGTGGCTAGCGGAGCCCACGAGCAGTACTTC CASWVASGAHEQYF
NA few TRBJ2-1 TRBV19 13 TGTGCCAGTAGTATAGCAGGGTACAATGAGCAGTTCTTC CASSIAGYNEQFF
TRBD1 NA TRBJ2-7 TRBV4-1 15 TGCGCCAGCAGCCATGAATCCGGACAGGAACGCGAGCAGTACTTC CASSHESGQEREQYF
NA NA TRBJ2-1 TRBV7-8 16 TGTGCCAGCAGCAGTACATCCAGGGGAAGAAGGAATGAGCAGTTCTTC CASSSTSRGRRNEQFF
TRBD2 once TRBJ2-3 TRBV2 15 TGTGCCAGCAGTAAACGGGGGACTACCACAGATACGCAGTATTTT CASSKRGTTTDTQYF
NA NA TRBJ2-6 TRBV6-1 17 TGTGCCAGCAGTGGACCCGACAGGGAGGCTGGGGCCAACGTCCTGACTTTC CASSGPDREAGANVLTF
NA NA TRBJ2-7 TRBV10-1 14 TGCGCCAGCAGTGGCCGGGACAACTACTACGAGCAGTACTTC CASSGRDNYYEQYF
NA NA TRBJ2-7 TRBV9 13 TGTGCCAGCAGCGTAGGCGGATGGCACGAGCAGTACTTC CASSVGGWHEQYF
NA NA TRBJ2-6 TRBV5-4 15 TGTGCCAGCAGCTTGGTCGCTAGTGGGGCCAACGTCCTGACTTTC CASSLVASGANVLTF
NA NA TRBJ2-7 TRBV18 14 TGTGCCAGCTCACCAGAGCGCCAGGGCCACGAGCAGTACTTC CASSPERQGHEQYF
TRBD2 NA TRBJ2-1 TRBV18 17 TGTGCCAGCTCACCACCAAGATCTAGCGGTGGTTACAATGAGCAGTTCTTC CASSPPRSSGGYNEQFF
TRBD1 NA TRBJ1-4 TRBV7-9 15 TGTGCCAGCAGCCCAAGGACAGGGGGTGGTGAAAAACTGTTTTTT CASSPRTGGGEKLFF
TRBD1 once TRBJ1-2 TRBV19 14 TGTGCCAGTAGTATCGGACAGGTCCCAGGAGGCTACACCTTC CASSIGQVPGGYTF
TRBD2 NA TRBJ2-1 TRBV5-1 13 TGCGCCAGCAGCTTTTGGCGGGAGGGCGAGCAGTTCTTC CASSFWREGEQFF
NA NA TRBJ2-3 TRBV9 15 TGTGCCAGCAGCGTAGGGACTCGCGCTGGGGAAACGCAGTATTTT CASSVGTRAGETQYF
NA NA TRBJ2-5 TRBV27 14 TGTGCCAGCGCGATTGCTCTACACCAAGAGACCCAGTACTTC CASAIALHQETQYF
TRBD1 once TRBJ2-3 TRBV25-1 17 TGTGCCAGCAGTGAAACAAGGGACAGCCTAAGCACAGATACGCAGTATTTT CASSETRDSLSTDTQYF
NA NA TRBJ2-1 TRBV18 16 TGTGCCAGCTCACCAACACCATCAGGGGCCATCAATGAGCAGTTCTTC CASSPTPSGAINEQFF
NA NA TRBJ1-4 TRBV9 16 TGTGCCAGCAGCAATGACCCGGGGAGGAGTAATGAAAAACTGTTTTTT CASSNDPGRSNEKLFF
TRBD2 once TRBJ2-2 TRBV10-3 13 TGTGCCGCCGGACTAGCGAACACCGGGGAGCTGTTTTTT CAAGLANTGELFF
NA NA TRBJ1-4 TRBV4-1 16 TGCGCCAGCAGCCACTGGGAATACGGGGATGGTGAAAAACTGTTTTTT CASSHWEYGDGEKLFF
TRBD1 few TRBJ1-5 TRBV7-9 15 TGTGCCAGCAGCCTAACAGGGGATCCCAATCAGCCCCAGCATTTT CASSLTGDPNQPQHF
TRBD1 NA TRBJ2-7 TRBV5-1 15 TGCGCCAGCAGCTTGGATGGGACAGGGGCCTACGAGCAGTACTTC CASSLDGTGAYEQYF
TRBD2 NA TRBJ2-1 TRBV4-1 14 TGCGCCAGCAACCCTAGCGGGGTTTACAATGAGCAGTTCTTC CASNPSGVYNEQFF
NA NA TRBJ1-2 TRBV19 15 TGTGCCAGTAGTATAGATTGGACAGTCCATCGGGGCTACACCTTC CASSIDWTVHRGYTF
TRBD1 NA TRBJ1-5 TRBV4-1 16 TGCGCCAGCAGCCAAGATCCGGGACAGGGGGTTCAGCCCCAGCATTTT CASSQDPGQGVQPQHF
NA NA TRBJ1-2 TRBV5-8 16 TGTGCCAGCAGCCCCCTTTACGGGAGATCGGACTATGGCTACACCTTC CASSPLYGRSDYGYTF
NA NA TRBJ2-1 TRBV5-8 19 TGTGCCAGCAGCTTGAGGAGATCGGTGGGGCGGGGAACCTACAATGAGCAGTTCTTC CASSLRRSVGRGTYNEQFF
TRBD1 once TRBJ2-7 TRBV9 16 TGTGCCAGCAGCACCGGGGGACAGGGGGCCACCTACGAGCAGTACTTC CASSTGGQGATYEQYF
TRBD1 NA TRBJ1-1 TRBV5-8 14 TGTGCCAGCAGATGGGACAGGGGGTATACTGAAGCTTTCTTT CASRWDRGYTEAFF
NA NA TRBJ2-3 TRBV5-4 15 TGTGCCAGCAGCTTGGCCGATGGGGCCCTAGATACGCAGTATTTT CASSLADGALDTQYF
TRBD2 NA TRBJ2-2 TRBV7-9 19 TGTGCCAGCAGCTTCCCCCCGGGACTAGCGGCCCCGAACACCGGGGAGCTGTTTTTT CASSFPPGLAAPNTGELFF